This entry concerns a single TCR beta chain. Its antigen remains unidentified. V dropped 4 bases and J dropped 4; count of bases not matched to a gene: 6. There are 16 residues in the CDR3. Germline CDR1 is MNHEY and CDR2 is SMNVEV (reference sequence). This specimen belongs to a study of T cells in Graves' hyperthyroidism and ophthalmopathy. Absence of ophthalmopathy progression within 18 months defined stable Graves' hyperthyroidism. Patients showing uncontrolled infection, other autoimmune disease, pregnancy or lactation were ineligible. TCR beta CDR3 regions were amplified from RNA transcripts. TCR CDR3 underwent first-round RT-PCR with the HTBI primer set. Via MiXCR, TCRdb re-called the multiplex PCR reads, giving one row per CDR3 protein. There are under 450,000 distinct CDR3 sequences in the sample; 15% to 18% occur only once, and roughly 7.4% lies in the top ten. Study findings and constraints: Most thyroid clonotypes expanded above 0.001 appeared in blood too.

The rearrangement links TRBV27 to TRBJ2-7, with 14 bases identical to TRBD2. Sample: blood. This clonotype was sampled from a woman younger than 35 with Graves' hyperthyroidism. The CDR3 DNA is TGTGCCAGCAGTTACGGGACTAGCGGGAGTAGGTACGAGCAGTACTTC. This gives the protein CASSYGTSGSRYEQYF.